This T cell receptor beta chain was documented in a study of blood T cell repertoires in COVID-19 (dated by TCRdb to the early 2020s). General notes on the study: Samples covering the acute and convalescent phases of COVID-19 were provided by collaborators in the United States, Italy and Spain. The material from the prospective study consisted of cDNA or gDNA derived from T cells, B-cell-depleted T cells, or PBMCs. Deeply sampled blood TCRbeta repertoires from subjects exposed to, actively infected with, or recovered from COVID-19 were included in the dataset. A freely available public database, intended as a resource for researchers studying the immune response to SARS-CoV-2, is where the repertoires were released. The samples were drawn from the first 160 participants of the ongoing ImmuneRACE study and from roughly 1,300 subjects provided by 6 global collaborators. Nearly every sample came with metadata listing a de-identified subject ID, COVID-19 status, age in years and sex. Where available, HLA class I and class II types were obtained from metadata supplied by the sample provider rather than from assay-based typing.

V and J lose 1 base and 4 bases, and a span of 13 bases separates them. The germline V gene (reference sequence) provides CDR1 LGHDT and CDR2 YNNKEL. From cysteine to phenylalanine, the CDR3 is 15 amino acids long. CDR3 DNA is the only sequence kept; it has 45 bases, read in frame from the first base. Summary of the overall study and its limitations: Clinical and demographic metadata were provided uncurated, with the amount varying by source and participant.

On this clone itself: Its antigen is not yet known. One base away there is no much larger clone; base qualities are not given.

Each collaborating institution followed its own protocols to collect whole blood in K2EDTA tubes. For TCRbeta analysis, collaborator samples were shipped as frozen whole blood, as isolated PBMCs, or as DNA extracted from either sample type. The immunoSEQ Assay, a bias-controlled multiplex PCR, was used to amplify TCRbeta CDR3 regions from genomic DNA. The paper's processing steps were these. Nucleated cell counts per sample were estimated from amplification of reference gene primers within the assay. To quantify the absolute abundance of each unique TCRbeta CDR3 rearrangement, sequence reads were collapsed and filtered. For each sample, productive Simpson clonality was calculated by taking the square root of Simpson's diversity index across productive rearrangements. Imported from immuneACCESS, the table was reduced by TCRdb to in-frame sequences with V and J called. These copies leave out some clones; in studies compared against another copy, an unresolved V gene accounts for under half, and the cause of the remainder is not known. The V and J calls and clone size come from that table; D and trimming were worked out from the DNA. This sample has 100,000 to 150,000 clones in its table, and 80% to 85% of those were observed once. 3.5% to 4% of the sample is taken by the ten largest.

This clonotype was sampled from a woman between 50 and 59 years old with acute or convalescent COVID-19. Specimen: peripheral blood. The chain employs TRBV3-1 (or the pseudogene TRBV3-2) and TRBJ1-2, with the D gene uncertain. Here the CDR3 is given as CASSQVGGVSYGYTF. The sequenced DNA: TGTGCCAGCAGCCAAGTGGGCGGGGTTTCCTATGGCTACACCTTC.